These T cell receptor beta chains were read from a single sample in a study of monozygotic twins with inflammatory bowel disease. TCRdb reprocessed the 5' RACE reads, keeping one entry per CDR3 protein, no DNA. Here the sample table reports more than 300,000 distinct CDR3 sequences. Input material: blood. The receptors here all came from a human donor with ulcerative colitis or Crohn's disease, or a healthy co-twin of an affected twin (not recorded which). CDR3s include the opening cysteine and the closing phenylalanine or tryptophan.

TRBJ2-7,TRBV6-5,15,CASSYSDRGPGEQYF
TRBJ2-7,TRBV20-1,13,CSTPGRSSYEQYF
TRBJ1-6,TRBV3-1,16,CASSQEGTEYNSPLHF
TRBJ2-7,TRBV27,14,CASSSLTSLYEQYF
TRBJ2-3,TRBV20-1,15,CSASDPSGRTDTQYF
TRBJ2-4,TRBV20-1,14,CSAREGSIKNIQYF
TRBJ2-7,TRBV27,12,CASSFPGGEQYF
TRBJ2-5,TRBV28,14,CASTRPGRSETQYF
TRBJ2-7,TRBV7-2,12,CASSREYYEQYF
TRBJ1-5,TRBV7-2,16,CASSSSRGTGGQPQHF
TRBJ2-5,TRBV7-9,13,CASSPRPDPLTYF
TRBJ2-1,TRBV7-3,15,CASSLTSGGFGEQFF
TRBJ2-7,TRBV19,12,CASTDQWSEQYF
TRBJ2-5,TRBV11-1,15,CASSLDEGRGETQYF
TRBJ2-7,TRBV7-2,17,CASSLGPTAGVSYEQYF
TRBJ2-1,TRBV29-1,14,CSVVVWGQYNEQFF
TRBJ2-5,TRBV27,15,CASSLGGTGLETQYF
TRBJ2-5,TRBV6-1,13,CASRRDGQETQYF
TRBJ2-1,TRBV5-1,12,CASRTDHNEQFF
TRBJ2-1,TRBV4-3,16,CASSRHGTGFYNEQFF
TRBJ1-4,TRBV4-3,16,CASSQGLSATNEKLFF
TRBJ1-6,TRBV6-2/TRBV6-3,15,CASSYQTGINSPLHF
TRBJ2-5,TRBV12-3/TRBV12-4,14,CASSLRGRGETQYF
TRBJ1-6,TRBV5-1,14,CASSLDTYNSPLHF
TRBJ2-2,TRBV29-1,11,CSGESPGELFF
TRBJ2-3,TRBV12-3/TRBV12-4,16,CASSPDRVVSTDTQYF
TRBJ1-4,TRBV29-1,13,CSASGQGKEKLFF
TRBJ2-1,TRBV5-1,13,CASSPTPKGEQFF
TRBJ2-5,TRBV20-1,14,CSARVAGGQETQYF
TRBJ1-2,TRBV5-1,14,CASSQVGQGGTLTF
TRBJ2-7,TRBV7-2,15,CASSRGTGFSNEQYF
TRBJ1-3,TRBV5-1,15,CASSLGPGSGNTIYF
TRBJ2-7,TRBV19,14,CASSVLAFDGEQYF
TRBJ2-7,TRBV2,15,CASRYGTVPSYEQYF